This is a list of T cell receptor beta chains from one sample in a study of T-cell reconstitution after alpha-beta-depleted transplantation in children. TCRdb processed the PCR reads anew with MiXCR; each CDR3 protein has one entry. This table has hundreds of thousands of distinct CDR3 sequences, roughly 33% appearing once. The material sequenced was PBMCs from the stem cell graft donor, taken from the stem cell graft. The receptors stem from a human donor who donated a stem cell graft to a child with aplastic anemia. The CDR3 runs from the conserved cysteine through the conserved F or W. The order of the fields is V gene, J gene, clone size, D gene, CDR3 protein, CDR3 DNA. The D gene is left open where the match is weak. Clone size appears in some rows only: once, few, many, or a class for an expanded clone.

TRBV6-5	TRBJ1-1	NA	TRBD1	CASSYDRVGNTEAFF	TGTGCCAGCAGTTACGACAGGGTGGGGAACACTGAAGCTTTCTTT
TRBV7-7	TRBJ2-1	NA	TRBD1	CASLGSGTGGEGGRAGPPYNEQFF	TGTGCCAGCTTAGGCTCCGGGACAGGGGGCGAAGGAGGTCGAGCGGGGCCCCCCTACAATGAGCAGTTCTTC
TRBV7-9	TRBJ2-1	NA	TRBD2	CASSSTSFYYNEQFF	TGTGCCAGCAGCTCGACTAGCTTCTATTACAATGAGCAGTTCTTC
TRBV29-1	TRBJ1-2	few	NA	CSVAMTSNYGYTF	TGCAGCGTCGCAATGACTTCTAACTATGGCTACACCTTC
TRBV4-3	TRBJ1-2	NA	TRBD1	CASSQDGRTGGGYTF	TGCGCCAGCAGCCAAGATGGTAGGACAGGCGGTGGCTACACCTTC
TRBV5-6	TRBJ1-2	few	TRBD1	CASSTLRDRGGYTF	TGTGCCAGCAGCACGCTCCGGGACAGGGGAGGCTACACCTTC
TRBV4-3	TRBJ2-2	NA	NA	CASSQVYSNTGELFF	TGCGCCAGCAGCCAAGTATATTCAAACACCGGGGAGCTGTTTTTT
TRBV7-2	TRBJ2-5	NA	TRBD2	CASSLDPSGRGQYF	TGTGCCAGCAGCTTAGATCCTAGCGGGAGGGGCCAGTACTTC
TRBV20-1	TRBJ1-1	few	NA	CSARARGALGTEAFF	TGCAGTGCTAGGGCAAGGGGGGCGCTGGGCACTGAAGCTTTCTTT
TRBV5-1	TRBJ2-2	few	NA	CASSEDSRRANTGELFF	TGCGCCAGCAGCGAAGACAGCCGGAGGGCGAACACCGGGGAGCTGTTTTTT
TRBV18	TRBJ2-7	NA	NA	CASSSPGHTSYEQYF	TGTGCCAGCTCATCACCGGGACATACTTCCTACGAGCAGTACTTC
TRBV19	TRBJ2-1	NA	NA	CASSMAQNNEQFF	TGTGCCAGTAGTATGGCTCAGAACAATGAGCAGTTCTTC
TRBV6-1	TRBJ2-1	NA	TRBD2	CASSQTSGGYNEQFF	TGTGCCAGCAGTCAGACTAGCGGGGGCTACAATGAGCAGTTCTTC
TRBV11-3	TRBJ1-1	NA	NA	CASSPSNRNTEAFF	TGTGCCAGCAGCCCCTCTAACAGGAACACTGAAGCTTTCTTT
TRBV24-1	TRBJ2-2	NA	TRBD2	CATSDPGLAGSTGELFF	TGTGCCACCAGTGATCCCGGGCTAGCGGGAAGTACCGGGGAGCTGTTTTTT
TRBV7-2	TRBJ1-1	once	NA	CASSPRQDGRTEAFF	TGTGCCAGCAGCCCCCGTCAGGACGGTAGGACTGAAGCTTTCTTT
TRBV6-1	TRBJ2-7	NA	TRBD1	CASSPPPGQGSYEQYF	TGTGCCAGCAGCCCCCCGCCAGGACAGGGGTCCTACGAGCAGTACTTC
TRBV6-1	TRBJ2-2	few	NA	CASSAWRGPTGELFF	TGTGCCAGCAGTGCCTGGAGGGGGCCCACCGGGGAGCTGTTTTTT
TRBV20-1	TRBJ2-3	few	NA	CSARSSAGTQYF	TGCAGTGCTAGATCCTCTGCCGGTACGCAGTATTTT
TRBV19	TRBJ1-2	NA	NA	CAVSGTTGGGYTF	TGTGCCGTAAGTGGGACGACAGGTGGCGGCTACACCTTC
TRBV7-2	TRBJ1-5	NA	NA	CASSSPRSNQPQHF	TGTGCCAGCAGCTCCCCACGTAGCAATCAGCCCCAGCATTTT
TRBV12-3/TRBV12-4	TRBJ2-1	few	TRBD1	CASSFGRGQGLNEQFF	TGTGCCAGCAGTTTTGGGAGGGGACAGGGATTGAATGAGCAGTTCTTC
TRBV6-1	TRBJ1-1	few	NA	CASSLRDGLSEAFF	TGTGCCAGCAGTCTCCGGGACGGCCTATCTGAAGCTTTCTTT
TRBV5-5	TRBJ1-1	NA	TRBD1	CASSFGTGALEAFF	TGTGCCAGCAGCTTCGGGACAGGGGCGCTAGAAGCTTTCTTT
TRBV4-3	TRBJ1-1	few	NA	CASSQERGGDTEAFF	TGCGCCAGCAGCCAAGAGAGGGGGGGCGACACTGAAGCTTTCTTT
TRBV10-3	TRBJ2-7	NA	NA	CAIRTETYEQYF	TGTGCCATCAGGACAGAGACCTACGAGCAGTACTTC
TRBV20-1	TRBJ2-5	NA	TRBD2	CSAPGLAGGLGETQYF	TGCAGTGCTCCCGGACTAGCGGGAGGACTCGGAGAGACCCAGTACTTC
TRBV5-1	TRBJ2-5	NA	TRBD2	CASQNRQGLAGGTQETQYF	TGCGCCAGCCAAAACCGGCAGGGACTAGCGGGAGGCACACAAGAGACCCAGTACTTC
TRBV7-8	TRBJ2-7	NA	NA	CASSLERVQYF	TGTGCCAGCAGCTTAGAACGCGTGCAGTACTTC
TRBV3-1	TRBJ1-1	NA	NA	CASMVGGNGEAFF	TGTGCCAGCATGGTTGGAGGGAACGGTGAAGCTTTCTTT
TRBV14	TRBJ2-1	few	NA	CASSHEGPQFF	TGTGCCAGCAGCCACGAGGGACCGCAGTTCTTC
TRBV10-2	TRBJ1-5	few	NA	CASSDSGAQPQHF	TGCGCCAGCAGTGACAGTGGGGCGCAGCCCCAGCATTTT
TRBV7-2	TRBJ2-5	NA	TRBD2	CASSHTGTSRWLGTQYF	TGTGCCAGCAGCCACACCGGGACTAGTCGCTGGTTAGGGACCCAGTACTTC
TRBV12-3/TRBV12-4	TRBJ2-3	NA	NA	CASRGLNSWGTDTQYF	TGTGCCAGCAGGGGCCTTAATTCCTGGGGCACAGATACGCAGTATTTT
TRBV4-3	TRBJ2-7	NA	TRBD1	CASSLNSRDSSYEQYF	TGCGCCAGCAGCCTTAACTCCCGGGACAGTTCCTACGAGCAGTACTTC
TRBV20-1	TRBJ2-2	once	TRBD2	CSAGGRSSGRDTGELFF	TGCAGTGCAGGAGGGAGGTCTAGCGGGAGGGACACCGGGGAGCTGTTTTTT
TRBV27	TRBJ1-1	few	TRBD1	CASSANVGQENTEAFF	TGTGCCAGCAGTGCTAACGTCGGACAGGAAAACACTGAAGCTTTCTTT
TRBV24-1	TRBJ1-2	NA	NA	CATSDRNYGYTF	TGTGCCACCAGCGACAGGAACTATGGCTACACCTTC
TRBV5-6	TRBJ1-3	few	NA	CASSLVPGSGNTIYF	TGTGCCAGCAGCTTGGTTCCAGGCTCTGGAAACACCATATATTTT
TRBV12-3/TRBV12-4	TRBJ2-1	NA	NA	CASSLGAGGAEQFF	TGTGCCAGCAGTTTAGGGGCTGGGGGGGCGGAGCAGTTCTTC
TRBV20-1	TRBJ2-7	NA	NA	CSASSGAQGHEQYF	TGCAGTGCTAGCTCTGGGGCCCAGGGTCACGAGCAGTACTTC
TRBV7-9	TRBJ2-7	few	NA	CASSLWYYEQYF	TGTGCCAGCAGCTTATGGTACTACGAGCAGTACTTC
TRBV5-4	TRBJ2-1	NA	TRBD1	CASSSGQGAIYEQFF	TGTGCCAGCAGCTCTGGACAGGGGGCGATCTATGAGCAGTTCTTC
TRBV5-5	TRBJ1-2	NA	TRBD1	CASSLTGGASGYTF	TGTGCCAGCAGCTTGACAGGGGGCGCTTCGGGCTACACCTTC
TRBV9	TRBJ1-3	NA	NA	CASSVDVSGNTIYF	TGTGCCAGCAGCGTAGATGTCTCTGGAAACACCATATATTTT
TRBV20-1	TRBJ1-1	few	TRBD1	CSAAGQMNTEAFF	TGCAGTGCCGCGGGACAGATGAACACTGAAGCTTTCTTT
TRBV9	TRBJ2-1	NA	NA	CASSVGYAAGNEQFF	TGTGCCAGCAGCGTAGGCTATGCTGCAGGGAATGAGCAGTTCTTC
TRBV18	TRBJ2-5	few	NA	CASSTNSGETQYF	TGTGCCAGCTCTACCAACAGTGGAGAGACCCAGTACTTC
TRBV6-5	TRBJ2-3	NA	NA	CASSYSRAPRRISDTQYF	TGTGCCAGCAGTTACTCTAGGGCGCCGCGCCGGATTTCGGATACGCAGTATTTT
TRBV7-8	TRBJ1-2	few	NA	CASSLARDTLYGYTF	TGTGCCAGCAGCTTAGCCCGGGACACCCTCTATGGCTACACCTTC
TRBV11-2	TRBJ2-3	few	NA	CASSAPGGRTDTQYF	TGTGCCAGCAGCGCACCCGGGGGGCGGACAGATACGCAGTATTTT
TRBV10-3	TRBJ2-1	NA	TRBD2	CAISDLAGAGGNEQFF	TGTGCCATCAGTGACCTAGCGGGAGCCGGTGGCAATGAGCAGTTCTTC
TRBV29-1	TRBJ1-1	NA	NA	CSVEGDGAFF	TGCAGCGTTGAAGGGGACGGAGCTTTCTTT
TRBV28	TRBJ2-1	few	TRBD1	CASSGTGEIHNEQFF	TGTGCCAGCAGCGGGACAGGGGAAATCCACAATGAGCAGTTCTTC
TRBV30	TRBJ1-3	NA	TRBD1	CAWSGTGGDSGNTIYF	TGTGCCTGGAGTGGAACAGGGGGGGATTCTGGAAACACCATATATTTT
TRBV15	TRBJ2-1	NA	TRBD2	CATSRDITSGQRVNEQFF	TGTGCCACCAGCAGAGATATAACTAGCGGGCAAAGAGTCAATGAGCAGTTCTTC